This T cell receptor (beta chain) was identified in a study of T cell changes during pregnancy in multiple sclerosis. Germline CDR1 is WSHSY and CDR2 is SAAADI. The CDR3 is made up of 14 amino acids. V was trimmed by 7 bases and J by 1 base, leaving 14 bases between them. Clones were read by immunoSEQ multiplex PCR, and TCRdb kept only the in-frame ones, dropping some. The sample yields some 80,000 clones, 85% to 95% seen once. The sample in question was CD4+ T cells from peripheral blood mononuclear cells, obtained after pregnancy. The J gene is TRBJ2-7, the V gene TRBV10-2; TRBD2 is a possible D gene (5 bases). The source of this sequence is a female donor with multiple sclerosis, enrolled in a pregnancy study. The chain's CDR3 is CASKISRTSYEQYF. The CDR3 nucleotides read TGCGCCAGCAAGATAAGCAGGACTTCCTACGAGCAGTACTTC.